The 20 T cell receptor beta chains given below trace back to one sample, sequenced in a study of blood T cell repertoires in COVID-19. Assay: immunoSEQ multiplex PCR; the TCRdb copy retains only in-frame clones and omits some. The sample lists about 89,000 clones; about 80% were seen once. Material for sequencing was peripheral blood. The origin of the receptors is a woman older than 75 with acute or convalescent COVID-19.

The chain uses TRBV7-3 and TRBJ2-2; 10 positions match TRBD2. CDR1 and CDR2 from the germline V gene are SGHTA and FQGTGA. The V gene end was trimmed by 1 base and the J gene end by 4 bases; junction bases not matched to a gene: 9. CDR3 length: 18 residues. The CDR3 reads CASSLRLAGARGTGELFF. CDR3 coding DNA: TGTGCCAGCAGCTTAAGGCTAGCGGGGGCCCGGGGCACCGGGGAGCTGTTTTTT.

The V call is TRBV6-5, the J call TRBJ2-7; D call uncertain. Trimming removed 8 bases from V and 0 bases from J, with 8 bases in between. Germline V gene data show CDR1 as MNHEY and CDR2 as SVGAGI. This CDR3 is 12 amino acids long. In DNA form, the CDR3 reads TGTGCCAGCGGTACTTTCTCCTACGAGCAGTACTTC. It codes for CASGTFSYEQYF.

This chain uses TRBV7-9 with TRBJ2-3, with unresolved D. The germline V gene encodes CDR1 SEHNR and CDR2 FQNEAQ (reference sequence). V lost 0 bases and J 5 bases, leaving 15 bases between the germline ends. The CDR3 has 16 amino acids. The CDR3 sequence is CASSLANSPPGDTQYF. CDR3 nucleotide sequence: TGTGCCAGCAGCTTAGCGAATAGCCCTCCTGGAGATACGCAGTATTTT.

The V call is TRBV7-8, the J call TRBJ2-7, with unresolved D. V dropped 5 bases and J dropped 5 bases, with 7 bases sitting between them. The germline gives CDR1 SGHVS, CDR2 FQNEAQ. The CDR3 has 11 amino acids. The CDR3 DNA follows: TGTGCCAGCAGCCCAGCCAACGAGCAGTACTTC. Its translation: CASSPANEQYF. Full variable domain (outside the CDR3, taken from reference TRBV7-8 and TRBJ2-7): GAGVSQSPRYKVAKRGQDVALRCDPISGHVSLFWYQQALGQGPEFLTYFQNEAQLDKSGLPSDRFFAERPEGSVSTLKIQRTQQEDSAVYLCASSPANEQYFGPGTRLTVT.

The CDR3 nucleotides are TGTGCCAGCTCACCTCTGGACAGCTTCTATGGCTACACCTTC. Protein product: CASSPLDSFYGYTF. This chain joins TRBV18 and TRBJ1-2, with D maybe TRBD1 (6 bases). CDR1 is KGHSH, CDR2 LQKENI, per germline. Deletions cut 3 bases from V and 4 bases from J, with 12 bases between. The CDR3 contains 14 residues.

This rearrangement joins TRBV5-5 to TRBJ2-1, with 7 bases fitting TRBD2. V shed 7 bases and J 0 bases; nucleotides not matched to a gene: 4. This CDR3 has 14 amino acids. CDR1 is SGHKS and CDR2 is YYEKEE in the germline V gene (reference sequence). The chain's CDR3 is CASRGLSSYNEQFF. The CDR3 DNA is TGTGCCAGCCGGGGACTAAGCTCCTACAATGAGCAGTTCTTC.

The J gene is TRBJ2-7, the V gene TRBV5-5; TRBD1 aligns across 9 bases. Trimming removed 4 bases from V and 3 bases from J; junction bases left unmatched: 8. CDR1 and CDR2 (germline): SGHKS, YYEKEE (reference sequence). The CDR3 extends over 15 amino acids. The CDR3 DNA reads as TGTGCCAGCAGCGTCGGACGACAGGGGGGCTACGAGCAGTACTTC. Translation: CASSVGRQGGYEQYF.

CDR3 nucleotides: TGTGCCAGCAGCTTCGCACGGGGCGGGGGCACTGAAGCTTTCTTT. Its translation is CASSFARGGGTEAFF. This chain connects TRBV5-6 to TRBJ1-1, with a tentative D call TRBD1 (5 bases). CDR1 SGHDT and CDR2 YYEEEE come from the germline V gene. Trimming removed 2 bases from V and 4 bases from J, with 15 bases in between. This CDR3 comprises 15 residues.

Only one count was recorded for this clone. The rearrangement joins TRBV6-5 to TRBJ2-1, with 9 positions matching TRBD1. The V gene end was trimmed by 6 bases and the J gene end by 3 bases; junction bases not matched to a gene: 6. Germline loops: CDR1 MNHEY, CDR2 SVGAGI. There are 15 residues in the CDR3. For the CDR3, the DNA is TGTGCCAGCAGCCGGACAGGGGTTCTCTACAATGAGCAGTTCTTC. Protein product: CASSRTGVLYNEQFF.

The CDR3 protein is CASSPGGTQYF. CDR3 in DNA: TGTGCCAGTAGTCCAGGGGGTACGCAGTATTTT. The chain has TRBV19 and TRBJ2-3; TRBD1 agrees at 7 bases. Trimming cost V 5 bases and J 8 bases; bases outside gene matches: 1. The germline CDR1 and CDR2 sequences are LNHDA and SQIVND (reference sequence). This CDR3 region has 11 residues. The entire variable domain, with the rest obtained from reference TRBV19 and TRBJ2-3, is as follows: DGGITQSPKYLFRKEGQNVTLSCEQNLNHDAMYWYRQDPGQGLRLIYYSQIVNDFQKGDIAEGYSVSREKKESFPLTVTSAQKNPTAFYLCASSPGGTQYFGPGTRLTVL.

V usage is TRBV7-3 and J usage is TRBJ2-1; D may be TRBD1 (5 bases). The CDR3 is 14 amino acids. V was trimmed by 5 bases and J by 7 bases, leaving 15 bases between them. Per germline, CDR1 SGHTA and CDR2 FQGTGA. CDR3 DNA: TGTGCCAGCAGCCCGGGTGGGGCGGTTAATGAGCAGTTCTTC. Translated, it gives CASSPGGAVNEQFF.

The chain is built from TRBV6-5 and TRBJ1-2, with 11 bases aligning to TRBD1. The CDR3 loop spans 15 amino acids. After removal of 4 bases from V and 7 bases from J, the junction contained 8 bases not matched to a gene. Germline assignment: CDR1 MNHEY and CDR2 SVGAGI. The CDR3 DNA follows: TGTGCCAGCAGTTCCACCGGGACAGGGGGATCTGGCTACACCTTC. It yields the protein CASSSTGTGGSGYTF.

CDR3 nucleotide sequence: TGTGCCAGCAGCGTTACAAGCTCCTACGAGCAGTACTTC. It specifies CASSVTSSYEQYF. The chain combines TRBV12-3 or TRBV12-4 with TRBJ2-7; D remains ambiguous. The V and J ends lost 6 bases and 0 bases respectively, with 9 bases between them. The CDR3 totals 13 residues.

The genes are TRBV2 and TRBJ1-6; tentative D call: TRBD1 (5 bases). The V gene lost 2 bases and the J gene lost 12 bases, with 20 bases spanning the gap. Germline CDR1 reads SNHLY; CDR2 reads FYNNEI. The CDR3 spans 16 residues. The CDR3 protein is CASSEPPGGGVEPLHF. The CDR3 region has the DNA TGTGCCAGCAGTGAACCCCCCGGGGGAGGGGTCGAACCCCTCCACTTT.

The chain employs TRBV9 and TRBJ2-7, with 9 bases lining up with TRBD2. V lost 4 bases to trimming and J lost 2 bases; unmatched junction nucleotides: 4. The germline CDR1 and CDR2 sequences are SGDLS and YYNGEE. This CDR3 region has 14 residues. This CDR3 reads CASSPLAGTYEQYF. CDR3 in DNA: TGTGCCAGCAGCCCACTAGCGGGTACCTACGAGCAGTACTTC.

V is TRBV5-1 and J is TRBJ2-2; TRBD1 matches at 7 bases. Germline CDR1 reads SGHRS; CDR2 reads YFSETQ. This CDR3 spans 14 amino acids. After removal of 0 bases from V and 5 bases from J, the junction contained 1 base not matched to a gene. CDR3 bases: TGCGCCAGCAGCTTGGGACAGGGAACCGGGGAGCTGTTTTTT. Amino acids: CASSLGQGTGELFF. Based on the CDR3 plus reference TRBV5-1 and TRBJ2-2, the full variable domain is KAGVTQTPRYLIKTRGQQVTLSCSPISGHRSVSWYQQTPGQGLQFLFEYFSETQRNKGNFPGRFSGRQFSNSRSEMNVSTLELGDSALYLCASSLGQGTGELFFGEGSRLTVL.

This chain's CDR3 is CASRFPGGGGGYTF. The CDR3 DNA sequence: TGTGCCAGCAGATTCCCCGGCGGGGGTGGCGGCTACACCTTC. The chain recombines TRBV25-1 with TRBJ1-2, with D possibly matching TRBD1 (5 bases). The germline V gene has CDR1 MGHDK and CDR2 SYGVNS. This CDR3 has 14 amino acids. Trimming shortened V by 6 bases and J by 8 bases, and 19 bases separated the two germline ends.

This sequence joins TRBV27 and TRBJ2-5; D gene unclear. The V gene lost 3 bases and the J gene lost 1 base, with 9 bases spanning the gap. Germline V CDR1 and CDR2: MNHEY, SMNVEV (reference sequence). This CDR3 has 14 residues. CDR3 in amino acids: CASSFRASQETQYF. In nucleotides, the CDR3 is TGTGCCAGCAGTTTCCGAGCGTCCCAAGAGACCCAGTACTTC.

The chain couples TRBV5-1 to TRBJ2-5; the match to TRBD1 covers 7 bases. CDR1 SGHRS and CDR2 YFSETQ come from the germline V gene. V shed 0 bases and J 0 bases; nucleotides not matched to a gene: 5. This CDR3 contains 16 residues. In DNA, the CDR3 is TGCGCCAGCAGCTTGGTAACAGGGGCAGACCAAGAGACCCAGTACTTC. It specifies CASSLVTGADQETQYF.

This clone was picked up a small number of times. The chain links TRBV2 to TRBJ2-5; TRBD2 is a possible D gene (5 bases). CDR1 and CDR2 from the germline V gene are SNHLY and FYNNEI. V gave up 4 bases and J gave up 7 bases, with 7 bases separating them. The CDR3 covers 11 residues. The CDR3, as DNA: TGTGCCAGCAGTGGAGGAGGGACCCAGTACTTC. Translated: CASSGGGTQYF.